This passage covers 29 T cell receptor beta chains from one sample sequenced in a study of blood T cell repertoires in COVID-19. The method was immunoSEQ multiplex PCR; TCRdb's version includes in-frame clones alone and lacks a portion of them. Altogether approximately 390,000 clones are present, approximately 89% being singletons, with the ten largest covering 2.3%. Source material: peripheral blood. The source of these receptors is a woman in her fifties or sixties with COVID-19, enrolled during active disease.

The chain employs TRBV9 and TRBJ2-7; D may be TRBD1 (6 bases). This CDR3 has 14 amino acids. The V end was cut by 0 bases, the J end by 7 bases, with 14 bases between. Germline assignment: CDR1 SGDLS and CDR2 YYNGEE. The CDR3: CASSVGQDSFEQYF. CDR3 nucleotides: TGTGCCAGCAGCGTAGGACAGGACAGTTTTGAGCAGTACTTC.

The V call is TRBV5-1, the J call TRBJ2-2, with 8 bases matching TRBD1. V gave up 2 bases and J gave up 2 bases; unmatched junction bases: 5. This CDR3 spans 16 amino acids. CDR1 and CDR2 (germline): SGHRS, YFSETQ. The CDR3: CASSLKGQVNTGELFF. The CDR3, as DNA: TGCGCCAGCAGCTTAAAGGGACAGGTTAACACCGGGGAGCTGTTTTTT.

This clone turned up a few times. The rearrangement links TRBV28 to TRBJ2-5; 7 bases line up with TRBD1. The V segment lost 7 bases and the J segment 3 bases; nucleotides outside the gene matches: 8. The CDR3 has 14 residues. Germline-derived CDR1 and CDR2 are MDHEN and SYDVKM. The CDR3 region has the DNA TGTGCCAGCATCACGACAGGGTTAAAAGAGACCCAGTACTTC. It is translated as CASITTGLKETQYF.

The chain couples TRBV7-2 to TRBJ2-7; 8 positions match TRBD1. V shed 2 bases, J shed 5 bases, and the junction held 8 bases outside the gene matches. The CDR3 spans 15 residues. CDR1 and CDR2 (germline): SGHTA, FQGNSA. For the CDR3, the DNA is TGTGCCAGCAGCTTATATCCGAGGACAGGGAACGAGCAGTACTTC. This gives the protein CASSLYPRTGNEQYF.

J is TRBJ1-1 and V is TRBV11-2, with a weak D call TRBD1 (5 bases). Germline assignment: CDR1 SGHAT and CDR2 FQNNGV. Trimming removed 2 bases from V and 1 base from J, with 11 bases in between. This CDR3 spans 15 amino acids. The CDR3 protein is CASSLRPTGNTEAFF. CDR3 coding DNA: TGTGCCAGCAGCTTACGGCCCACAGGGAACACTGAAGCTTTCTTT.

The chain has TRBV5-4 and TRBJ1-2, with a weak D call TRBD1 (6 bases). Germline-derived CDR1 and CDR2 are SGHNT and YYREEE (reference sequence). Trimming pared 4 bases from V and 4 bases from J, leaving 17 bases between. CDR3 length: 15 residues. CDR3 DNA: TGTGCCAGCAGCCTAGTACAGGGAATGGCCTATGGCTACACCTTC. It is translated as CASSLVQGMAYGYTF.

CDR3 DNA sequence: TGTGCCAGCAGCTTGGCGCGAGGAGACTATGGCTACACCTTC. Residues: CASSLARGDYGYTF. The chain combines TRBV7-2 with TRBJ1-2, with unresolved D. The length of the CDR3 is 14 residues. Germline lookup yields CDR1 SGHTA and CDR2 FQGNSA. Trimming pared 3 bases from V and 3 bases from J, leaving 11 bases between.

This rearrangement joins TRBV28 to TRBJ2-7, with TRBD2 as a possible D gene (6 bases). Deletions cut 5 bases from V and 5 bases from J, with 16 bases between. This CDR3 has 14 amino acids. Germline loops: CDR1 MDHEN, CDR2 SYDVKM. The CDR3 sequence: CASSPGTFTDEQYF. DNA of the CDR3: TGTGCCAGCAGTCCCGGGACTTTTACCGACGAGCAGTACTTC.

Points on this clone: This sample also contains other DNA sequences that code for the same CDR3. The J gene is TRBJ2-7, the V gene TRBV9; no firm D call. CDR3 length: 12 amino acids. CDR1 SGDLS and CDR2 YYNGEE come from the germline V gene. V shed 4 bases and J shed 0 bases, with 5 bases lying between them. The CDR3, as DNA: TGTGCCAGCAGCCCTAACTCCTACGAGCAGTACTTC. Protein product: CASSPNSYEQYF.

V and J are TRBV29-1 and TRBJ2-4; 8 nucleotides agree with TRBD1. The V and J ends lost 7 bases and 6 bases, in that order; junction bases with no gene match: 11. The CDR3 runs 14 residues. Looked up from germline, CDR1 is SQVTM and CDR2 is ANQGSEA. CDR3 residues: CSANRGTGPNIQYF. As DNA, the CDR3 is TGCAGCGCGAATAGAGGGACAGGACCAAACATTCAGTACTTC.

This clone came up a few times. Other DNA sequences from this sample encode an identical CDR3 as well. The V gene is TRBV12-3 or TRBV12-4, the J gene TRBJ1-2, with D possibly being TRBD1 (6 bases). The V end lost 5 bases, the J end lost 2 bases, and 9 bases lay between the germline ends. CDR3 length equals 13 residues. CDR3 nucleotides: TGTGCCAGCAGTCCCGACAGGAACTATGGCTACACCTTC. It specifies CASSPDRNYGYTF.

This clone was seen a few times. The rearrangement joins TRBV7-9 to TRBJ1-2; 7 bases line up with TRBD1. In germline, CDR1 is SEHNR, CDR2 FQNEAQ (reference sequence). The V and J ends lost 3 bases and 7 bases, in that order; junction bases with no gene match: 5. The CDR3 consists of 13 residues. The CDR3 sequence: CASSLVQGSGYTF. The CDR3, as DNA: TGTGCCAGCAGCTTGGTACAGGGGAGTGGCTACACCTTC.

J is TRBJ1-2 and V is TRBV6-5, with a tentative D call TRBD1 (6 bases). This CDR3 region has 12 residues. Per germline, CDR1 MNHEY and CDR2 SVGAGI. CDR3 in DNA: TGTGCTTCCACACAGGGCGGCTATGGCTACACCTTC. Translating it yields CASTQGGYGYTF.

This chain joins TRBV3-1 (or the pseudogene TRBV3-2) and TRBJ2-3; 7 bases match TRBD2. V lost 3 bases and J lost 8; bases outside the gene matches: 11. This CDR3 is 15 amino acids long. Germline V gives CDR1 LGHDT, CDR2 YNNKEL (reference sequence). The CDR3 nucleotides read TGTGCCAGCAGCCAGGGACTGGCGGGGGTGGGTACGCAGTATTTT. Protein product: CASSQGLAGVGTQYF.

The gene calls are TRBV6-5 and TRBJ1-2; possible D gene TRBD1, 5 bases. The length of the CDR3 is 16 residues. The ends were cut back, 4 bases at V and 8 bases at J, with 23 bases in the middle. Germline loops: CDR1 MNHEY, CDR2 SVGAGI. In DNA form, the CDR3 reads TGTGCCAGCAGTTCATCCGTTTATGGGGGGTCGTGGGGCTACACCTTC. Protein: CASSSSVYGGSWGYTF.

This clone was seen a few times. This sample includes further DNA sequences coding for the same CDR3. This chain joins TRBV10-1 and TRBJ1-1; 7 positions match TRBD1. Germline lookup yields CDR1 WNHNN and CDR2 SYGVQD (reference sequence). Germline trimming cut 5 bases from V and 6 bases from J; bases unmatched to any gene: 6. This CDR3 is 13 amino acids long. CDR3 coding DNA: TGCGCCAGCAGTCTTGCAGGGGGATCTGAAGCTTTCTTT. The encoded protein is CASSLAGGSEAFF.

J is TRBJ1-2 and V is TRBV5-1; TRBD1 aligns across 8 bases. The CDR3 runs 15 residues. The V gene end was trimmed by 2 bases and the J gene end by 5 bases; junction bases not matched to a gene: 8. In germline, CDR1 is SGHRS, CDR2 YFSETQ. This chain's CDR3 is CASSLYAGTGYGYTF. The CDR3 bases are TGCGCCAGCAGCTTATATGCCGGGACAGGTTATGGCTACACCTTC.

This chain uses TRBV12-3 or TRBV12-4 with TRBJ2-2; no clear D gene. The germline V and J ends were trimmed by 2 bases and 6 bases, with 7 bases remaining between them. The CDR3 runs to 13 residues. The CDR3 nucleotides are TGTGCCAGCAGTTTACAGGCCCCCGGGGAGCTGTTTTTT. Translation gives CASSLQAPGELFF.

This clone was counted only a few times. The chain carries TRBV2 and TRBJ2-2; TRBD1 agrees at 8 bases. Unmatched junction bases numbered 5, after V lost 6 bases and J lost 5 bases. Germline V lookup: CDR1 SNHLY, CDR2 FYNNEI. The CDR3 extends over 14 amino acids. The CDR3 DNA reads TGTGCCAGCAGGGGGACAGGACGGACCGGGGAGCTGTTTTTT. This translates into CASRGTGRTGELFF.

This chain joins TRBV5-1 and TRBJ2-7, with a possible D match to TRBD1 (5 bases). Trimming shortened V by 4 bases and J by 4 bases, and 15 bases separated the two germline ends. CDR1 is SGHRS, CDR2 YFSETQ, per germline. The CDR3 has 14 amino acids. CDR3 region: CASSQVQGSYEQYF. The DNA for the CDR3 is TGCGCCAGCAGCCAAGTTCAGGGTTCTTACGAGCAGTACTTC.

The chain has TRBV30 and TRBJ1-6; D may be TRBD1 (5 bases). The V gene lost 2 bases and the J gene lost 7 bases, with 12 bases spanning the gap. The CDR3 consists of 14 residues. Germline V gene data show CDR1 as GTSNPN and CDR2 as SVGIG (reference sequence). CDR3 protein: CAWSTGLPNSPLHF. The CDR3 nucleotides read TGTGCCTGGAGTACGGGACTCCCGAATTCACCCCTCCACTTT.

With regard to this clone: Other nucleotide sequences in the sample specify the same CDR3. The chain is built from TRBV5-1 and TRBJ2-3, with 7 positions matching TRBD1. Germline trimming cut 5 bases from V and 1 base from J; bases unmatched to any gene: 4. Germline CDR1 is SGHRS and CDR2 is YFSETQ. This CDR3 is 14 amino acids long. The chain's CDR3 is CASSLGTGTDTQYF. CDR3 DNA sequence: TGCGCCAGCAGTCTAGGGACAGGCACAGATACGCAGTATTTT.

V and J are TRBV5-1 and TRBJ1-1; perhaps TRBD1 as D (6 bases). Looked up from germline, CDR1 is SGHRS and CDR2 is YFSETQ. V was shortened by 2 bases and J by 1 base, with 9 bases between the two germline ends. CDR3 length equals 14 residues. The CDR3 DNA reads TGCGCCAGCAGCTTACAGGGTCGGAACACTGAAGCTTTCTTT. It specifies CASSLQGRNTEAFF. The variable domain in full, with the rest retrieved from reference TRBV5-1 and TRBJ1-1, is KAGVTQTPRYLIKTRGQQVTLSCSPISGHRSVSWYQQTPGQGLQFLFEYFSETQRNKGNFPGRFSGRQFSNSRSEMNVSTLELGDSALYLCASSLQGRNTEAFFGQGTRLTVV.

The chain employs TRBV2 and TRBJ2-2; no clear D gene. Germline assignment: CDR1 SNHLY and CDR2 FYNNEI. This CDR3 contains 17 residues. Trimming took off 8 bases at V and 4 bases at J, with 23 bases between the two ends. CDR3 residues: CASSLEQPGPPTGELFF. CDR3 nucleotides: TGTGCCAGCTCCCTTGAGCAGCCTGGGCCCCCCACCGGGGAGCTGTTTTTT.

The chain links TRBV7-2 to TRBJ1-5, with D tentatively TRBD1 (5 bases). Trimming shortened V by 6 bases and J by 6 bases, and 15 bases separated the two germline ends. Germline-derived CDR1 and CDR2 are SGHTA and FQGNSA. CDR3 length: 14 amino acids. CDR3 sequence reads: CASSHSGEVQPQHF. CDR3 DNA: TGTGCCAGCAGTCATTCGGGGGAGGTTCAGCCCCAGCATTTT.

The V and J genes are TRBV5-1 and TRBJ1-2; no clear D. Trimming pared 0 bases from V and 2 bases from J, leaving 11 bases between. Germline V CDR1 and CDR2: SGHRS, YFSETQ. CDR3 length: 15 amino acids. The CDR3 region is CASSLDSNQNYGYTF. The CDR3 DNA reads as TGCGCCAGCAGCTTGGACAGCAACCAGAACTATGGCTACACCTTC.

This rearrangement joins TRBV10-3 to TRBJ1-1; TRBD1 matches 8 bases. V was pared by 6 bases and J by 3 bases, with 3 bases of the junction left unmatched. Germline loops: CDR1 ENHRY, CDR2 SYGVKD. The CDR3 is 13 amino acids. In DNA, the CDR3 is TGTGCCATCAGCCAGACAGGGGACACTGAAGCTTTCTTT. Its translation is CAISQTGDTEAFF.

The gene calls are TRBV9 and TRBJ1-4; D unclear. V gave up 5 bases and J gave up 5 bases, with 10 bases separating them. Per germline, CDR1 SGDLS and CDR2 YYNGEE. This CDR3 has 13 residues. The CDR3 protein is CASRRGENEKLFF. CDR3 coding DNA: TGTGCCAGCAGACGGGGAGAAAATGAAAAACTGTTTTTT.

V gene TRBV5-1 combines with J gene TRBJ2-1; D is undetermined. The CDR3 contains 17 residues. Per germline, CDR1 SGHRS and CDR2 YFSETQ. V gave up 1 base and J gave up 6 bases, with 20 bases separating them. The CDR3 protein is CASSLSPQTEVGNEQFF. The DNA of the CDR3 is TGCGCCAGCAGCTTGTCACCCCAGACTGAGGTCGGCAATGAGCAGTTCTTC.